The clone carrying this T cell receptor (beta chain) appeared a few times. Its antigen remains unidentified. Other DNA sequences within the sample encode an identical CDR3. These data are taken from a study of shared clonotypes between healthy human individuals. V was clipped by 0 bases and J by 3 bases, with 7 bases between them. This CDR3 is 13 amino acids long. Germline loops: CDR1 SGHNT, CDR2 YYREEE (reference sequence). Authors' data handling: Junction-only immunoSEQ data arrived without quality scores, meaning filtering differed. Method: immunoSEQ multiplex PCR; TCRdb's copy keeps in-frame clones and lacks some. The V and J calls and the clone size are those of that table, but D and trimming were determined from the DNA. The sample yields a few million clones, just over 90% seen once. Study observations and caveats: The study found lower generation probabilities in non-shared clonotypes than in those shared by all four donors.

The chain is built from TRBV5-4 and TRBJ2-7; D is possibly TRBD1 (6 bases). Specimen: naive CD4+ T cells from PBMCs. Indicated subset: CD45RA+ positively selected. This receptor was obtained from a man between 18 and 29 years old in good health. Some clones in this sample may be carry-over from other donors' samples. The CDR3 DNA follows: TGTGCCAGCAGCTTGGGACAGGACTACGAGCAGTACTTC. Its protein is CASSLGQDYEQYF.